Below, 27 T cell receptor beta chains from the same sample are listed, as sequenced in a study of blood T cell repertoires in COVID-19 (dated by TCRdb to 2018 to 2021). The library relied on the immunoSEQ multiplex PCR assay. The table was pulled from immuneACCESS by TCRdb, which kept in-frame rearrangements only. Such tables lose some clones; where checked, under half of the loss comes from unresolved V genes, and the rest has no known cause. The sample table holds 50,000 to 80,000 clones, of which approximately 90% were seen once. The ten largest make up over 9% of the sample. The sample taken for sequencing was PBMCs or T cells enriched from blood (not recorded which). These receptors were obtained from a woman aged 35 to 49 who had recovered from COVID-19.

The V gene is TRBV29-1, the J gene TRBJ2-3, with 8 bases aligning to TRBD2. Germline CDR1 SQVTM, CDR2 ANQGSEA. The junction had 3 bases not matched to a gene; V was cut back by 5 bases and J by 2 bases. CDR3 size: 13 residues. The DNA of the CDR3 is TGCAGCGTTTCGGGGGGGCCCACAGATACGCAGTATTTT. Amino acid sequence: CSVSGGPTDTQYF.

The chain couples TRBV6-4 to TRBJ1-6, with 7 bases aligning to TRBD1. V trimming: 6 bases; J trimming: 4 bases; junction bases outside the gene matches: 6. The CDR3 loop spans 15 amino acids. Per germline, CDR1 MRHNA and CDR2 SNTAGT. Here the CDR3 reads CASRGQPTYNSPLHF. For the CDR3, the DNA is TGTGCCAGCAGGGGACAGCCAACGTATAATTCACCCCTCCACTTT.

The CDR3 region has the DNA TGTGCCAGCAGCTTAAGCCCCTGGAGATCTGGAAACACCATATATTTT. This encodes CASSLSPWRSGNTIYF. The genes are TRBV7-8 and TRBJ1-3; D call uncertain. The germline V gene encodes CDR1 SGHVS and CDR2 FQNEAQ. Between the trimmed V and J ends, which lost 2 bases and 1 base, there was a span of 12 bases. The CDR3 consists of 16 residues.

This clone occurred a few times. The chain uses TRBV13 and TRBJ1-5; 10 nucleotides match TRBD1. CDR3 length equals 15 residues. CDR1 PRHDT and CDR2 FYEKMQ come from the germline V gene (reference sequence). J was trimmed by 4 bases and V by 0 bases; bases with no gene match: 0. The CDR3 coding sequence is TGTGCCAGCAGCTTAGGGGGACAGGGGAATCAGCCCCAGCATTTT. The encoded protein is CASSLGGQGNQPQHF.

This chain connects TRBV5-1 to TRBJ1-2, with a tentative D call TRBD1 (5 bases). V was pared by 3 bases and J by 3 bases, with 15 bases between. Germline assignment: CDR1 SGHRS and CDR2 YFSETQ. The CDR3 is 15 amino acids. CDR3 coding DNA: TGCGCCAGCAGCTCCCGAAAAACAGGAGACTATGGCTACACCTTC. It specifies CASSSRKTGDYGYTF. The entire variable domain, with the rest obtained from reference TRBV5-1 and TRBJ1-2, is as follows: KAGVTQTPRYLIKTRGQQVTLSCSPISGHRSVSWYQQTPGQGLQFLFEYFSETQRNKGNFPGRFSGRQFSNSRSEMNVSTLELGDSALYLCASSSRKTGDYGYTFGSGTRLTVV.

This chain connects TRBV21-1 to TRBJ1-1; TRBD1 is taken as the D call from the table, unchecked against the DNA. TRBV21-1 is a recognized pseudogene. This CDR3 has 17 residues. The CDR3 spells CASSKIGTGGMNTEAFF. CDR3 DNA: TGTGCCAGCAGCAAGATCGGGACAGGGGGCATGAACACTGAAGCTTTCTTT.

DNA of the CDR3: TGTGCCAGCAGCTTGGATCGTCGGGAAGAGACCCAGTACTTC. Translating it yields CASSLDRREETQYF. The rearrangement uses TRBV5-4 and TRBJ2-5; D unclear. Trimming left V 0 bases short and J 3 bases short, with 9 bases between. The germline V gene has CDR1 SGHNT and CDR2 YYREEE (reference sequence). This CDR3 has 14 amino acids.

This sequence joins TRBV3-1 (or the pseudogene TRBV3-2) and TRBJ1-1, with 9 positions matching TRBD1. The CDR3 length is 16 residues. Looked up from germline, CDR1 is LGHDT and CDR2 is YNNKEL (reference sequence). Trimming removed 4 bases from V and 0 bases from J; junction bases left unmatched: 6. The CDR3 sequence is CASSRQGGAMNTEAFF. DNA of the CDR3: TGTGCCAGCAGCCGACAGGGGGGTGCGATGAACACTGAAGCTTTCTTT.

The rearrangement joins TRBV2 to TRBJ1-6; D is possibly TRBD1 (6 bases). V was cut by 8 bases and J by 5 bases, with 13 bases left in between. CDR1 and CDR2 from the germline V gene are SNHLY and FYNNEI. The CDR3 runs to 14 residues. The CDR3 here is CASSGVANNSPLHF. CDR3 sequence (DNA): TGTGCCAGCTCAGGGGTGGCGAATAATTCACCCCTCCACTTT.

The chain is built from TRBV11-3 and TRBJ1-3, with 9 bases lining up with TRBD1. The CDR3 has 15 amino acids. The V segment lost 1 base and the J segment 6 bases; nucleotides outside the gene matches: 4. CDR1 is SGHNT, CDR2 YENEEA, per germline. The DNA for the CDR3 is TGTGCCAGCAGCTTAGTCACAGGGGGCGAAAACACCATATATTTT. Translated: CASSLVTGGENTIYF.

The V gene is TRBV20-1, the J gene TRBJ2-1, with 9 bases that match TRBD1. CDR3 length: 14 amino acids. The V and J ends lost 3 bases and 9 bases, in that order; junction bases with no gene match: 9. Germline V gene data show CDR1 as DFQATT and CDR2 as SNEGSKA (reference sequence). CDR3 residues: CSASFLGQGIEQFF. Here the CDR3 DNA reads TGCAGTGCTAGTTTCCTCGGACAGGGGATTGAGCAGTTCTTC.

The rearrangement uses TRBV2 and TRBJ2-7; 9 bases match TRBD2. CDR3 length: 14 residues. Germline V gene data show CDR1 as SNHLY and CDR2 as FYNNEI. V was clipped by 6 bases and J by 1 base; unmatched bases: 4. The CDR3 protein is CASRLAGQSYEQYF. The CDR3 coding sequence is TGTGCCAGCAGGCTAGCGGGGCAGTCCTACGAGCAGTACTTC. The whole variable domain, remainder taken from reference TRBV2 and TRBJ2-7, is EPEVTQTPSHQVTQMGQEVILRCVPISNHLYFYWYRQILGQKVEFLVSFYNNEISEKSEIFDDQFSVERPDGSNFTLKIRSTKLEDSAMYFCASRLAGQSYEQYFGPGTRLTVT.

V and J are TRBV25-1 and TRBJ1-4; D perhaps matches TRBD1 (6 bases). The V and J ends lost 4 bases and 6 bases respectively, with 9 bases between them. The CDR3 spans 13 residues. Germline loops: CDR1 MGHDK, CDR2 SYGVNS. The CDR3 sequence: CASSGRGYEKLFF. CDR3 nucleotide sequence: TGTGCCAGCAGTGGCAGGGGATATGAAAAACTGTTTTTT.

The chain combines TRBV6-5 with TRBJ1-6; tentatively, D is TRBD1 (5 bases). Germline V gives CDR1 MNHEY, CDR2 SVGAGI. Between the trimmed V and J ends, which lost 4 bases and 4 bases, there was a span of 11 bases. CDR3 length: 15 amino acids. CDR3 in amino acids: CASSSDSLYNSPLHF. In nucleotides, the CDR3 is TGTGCCAGCAGTTCCGACAGCCTTTATAATTCACCCCTCCACTTT.

CDR3 in DNA: TGTGCTAGTGGTCACTTAGACTACACCTTC. It yields the protein CASGHLDYTF. The chain couples TRBV12-5 to TRBJ1-2; no firm D call. Trimming took 5 bases from V and 10 from J, leaving 8 bases between them. The CDR3 spans 10 residues. The germline V gene has CDR1 LGHNT and CDR2 FRNRAP.

The V and J genes are TRBV4-2 and TRBJ2-2; TRBD2 matches at 8 bases. Germline V gene lookup returns CDR1 LGHNA and CDR2 YNFKEQ. The CDR3 runs 16 residues. V lost 1 base, J lost 4 bases, and 5 bases stayed unmatched. CDR3 amino acids: CASSQGRGDLTGELFF. CDR3 sequence (DNA): TGTGCCAGCAGCCAAGGGCGGGGGGATCTCACCGGGGAGCTGTTTTTT.

J is TRBJ1-6 and V is TRBV15; 8 bases map to TRBD1. The germline CDR1 and CDR2 sequences are LNHNV and YYDKDF (reference sequence). The CDR3 has 14 residues. J gave up 10 bases and V 4 bases, and 6 bases lay outside the gene matches. CDR3 coding DNA: TGTGCCACCAGCACCCGGACAGGGACCTCACCCCTCCACTTT. It encodes CATSTRTGTSPLHF.

The chain is built from TRBV11-2 and TRBJ2-7; TRBD2 is a possible D gene (7 bases). Germline V CDR1 and CDR2: SGHAT, FQNNGV. Trimming pared 1 base from V and 4 bases from J, leaving 11 bases between. The CDR3 is made up of 14 amino acids. The CDR3 DNA reads TGTGCCAGCAGCTTAGCGGGGGGCCGATACGAGCAGTACTTC. Translation gives CASSLAGGRYEQYF.

The rearrangement links TRBV5-4 to TRBJ2-3; 8 nucleotides match TRBD2. J lost 2 bases, V lost 5 bases, and 7 bases had no gene match. Per the germline V gene, CDR1 is SGHNT and CDR2 is YYREEE (reference sequence). The CDR3 is 15 residues long. The CDR3: CASRISGGITDTQYF. CDR3 sequence (DNA): TGTGCCAGCAGGATAAGCGGGGGAATCACAGATACGCAGTATTTT.

The chain combines TRBV27 with TRBJ1-2, with TRBD1 as a possible D gene (5 bases). The CDR3 is made up of 15 amino acids. V dropped 5 bases and J dropped 2 bases, with 15 bases sitting between them. Looked up from germline, CDR1 is MNHEY and CDR2 is SMNVEV (reference sequence). CDR3 nucleotides: TGTGCCAGCAGTGACCAGGGTCTCTCAAACTATGGCTACACCTTC. Its translation is CASSDQGLSNYGYTF.

The chain carries TRBV4-2 and TRBJ1-3; D is unclear. Trimming pared 5 bases from V and 0 bases from J, leaving 14 bases between. The germline V gene encodes CDR1 LGHNA and CDR2 YNFKEQ. The CDR3 is made up of 16 amino acids. Written as DNA, the CDR3 is TGTGCCAGCAGCGCCCGATCGCCTAACTCTGGAAACACCATATATTTT. Protein: CASSARSPNSGNTIYF.

V gene TRBV7-9 combines with J gene TRBJ2-2; D call uncertain. The V gene lost 2 bases and the J gene lost 6 bases, with 16 bases spanning the gap. CDR3 length equals 16 residues. CDR1 and CDR2 from the germline V gene are SEHNR and FQNEAQ (reference sequence). The CDR3 sequence: CASSLSPGINPGELFF. CDR3 DNA sequence: TGTGCCAGCAGCTTATCCCCGGGTATCAATCCCGGGGAGCTGTTTTTT.

This chain uses TRBV27 with TRBJ1-2, with a tentative D call TRBD1 (6 bases). This CDR3 has 14 residues. Trimming cost V 3 bases and J 3 bases, with 11 bases left between them. Per germline, CDR1 MNHEY and CDR2 SMNVEV (reference sequence). The CDR3 coding sequence is TGTGCCAGCAGTTTCTCGGGACACTACTATGGCTACACCTTC. Translating it yields CASSFSGHYYGYTF.

The chain employs TRBV5-8 and TRBJ2-3; the D gene is possibly TRBD1 (6 bases). Trimming took off 3 bases at V and 2 bases at J, with 16 bases between the two ends. Germline-derived CDR1 and CDR2 are SGHTS and YDEGEE. The CDR3 extends over 16 amino acids. CDR3 loop: CASSSGTQGYTDTQYF. As DNA, the CDR3 is TGTGCCAGCAGCTCCGGGACCCAGGGGTACACAGATACGCAGTATTTT.

The chain links TRBV3-1 (or the pseudogene TRBV3-2) to TRBJ2-7; D gene uncertain. Germline V gene lookup returns CDR1 LGHDT and CDR2 YNNKEL (reference sequence). Deletions cut 3 bases from V and 7 bases from J, with 25 bases between. CDR3 length equals 17 residues. The CDR3, as DNA: TGTGCCAGCAGCCAGGATACCGGAGACTTTCACATTGGGGAGCAGTACTTC. It translates to CASSQDTGDFHIGEQYF.

The V and J genes are TRBV10-2 and TRBJ2-1; 13 bases fit TRBD2. J gave up 5 bases and V 8 bases, and 3 bases lay outside the gene matches. This CDR3 is 14 amino acids long. Germline V gives CDR1 WSHSY, CDR2 SAAADI. CDR3 sequence (DNA): TGCGCCAGCCTCGGACTAGCGGGGGACAATGAGCAGTTCTTC. It codes for CASLGLAGDNEQFF.

This clone was seen once. The chain uses TRBV5-4 and TRBJ1-2, with a tentative D call TRBD1 (5 bases). V was pared by 2 bases and J by 4 bases, with 21 bases between. The CDR3 runs 17 residues. Germline values: CDR1 SGHNT, CDR2 YYREEE (reference sequence). The CDR3 sequence is CASSFPAGGEGGYGYTF. As DNA, the CDR3 is TGTGCCAGCAGCTTCCCGGCGGGGGGGGAGGGAGGCTATGGCTACACCTTC. Drawing the rest from reference TRBV5-4 and TRBJ1-2, the complete variable domain is ETGVTQSPTHLIKTRGQQVTLRCSSQSGHNTVSWYQQALGQGPQFIFQYYREEENGRGNFPPRFSGLQFPNYSSELNVNALELDDSALYLCASSFPAGGEGGYGYTFGSGTRLTVV.